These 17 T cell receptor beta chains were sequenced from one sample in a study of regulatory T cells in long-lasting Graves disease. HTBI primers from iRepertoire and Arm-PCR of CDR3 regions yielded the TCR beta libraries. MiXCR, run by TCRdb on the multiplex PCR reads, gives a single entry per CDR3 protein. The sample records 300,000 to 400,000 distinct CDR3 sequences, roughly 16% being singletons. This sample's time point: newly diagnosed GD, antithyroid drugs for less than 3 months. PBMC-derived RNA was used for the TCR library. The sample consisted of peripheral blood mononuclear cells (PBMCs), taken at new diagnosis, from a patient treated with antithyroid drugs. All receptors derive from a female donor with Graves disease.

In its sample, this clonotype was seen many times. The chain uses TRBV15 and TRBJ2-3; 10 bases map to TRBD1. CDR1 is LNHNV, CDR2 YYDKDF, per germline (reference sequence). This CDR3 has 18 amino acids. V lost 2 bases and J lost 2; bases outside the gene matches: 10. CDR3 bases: TGTGCCACCAGCAGACTGAAACGGACAGGGGGGAACACAGATACGCAGTATTTT. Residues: CATSRLKRTGGNTDTQYF.

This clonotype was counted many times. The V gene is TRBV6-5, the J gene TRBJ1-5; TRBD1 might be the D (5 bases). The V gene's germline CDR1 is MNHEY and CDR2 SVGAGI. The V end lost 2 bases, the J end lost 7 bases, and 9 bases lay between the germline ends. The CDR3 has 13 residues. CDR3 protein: CASSYGREQPQHF. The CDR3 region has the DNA TGTGCCAGCAGTTACGGCAGGGAACAGCCCCAGCATTTT.

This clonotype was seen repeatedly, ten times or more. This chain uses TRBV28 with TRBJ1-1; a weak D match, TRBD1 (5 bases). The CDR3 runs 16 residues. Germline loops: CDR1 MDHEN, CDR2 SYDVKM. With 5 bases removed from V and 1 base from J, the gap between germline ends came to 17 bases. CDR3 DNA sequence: TGTGCCAGCAGTGGGGGAGGGGCTTTCCCGAACACTGAAGCTTTCTTT. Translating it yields CASSGGGAFPNTEAFF.

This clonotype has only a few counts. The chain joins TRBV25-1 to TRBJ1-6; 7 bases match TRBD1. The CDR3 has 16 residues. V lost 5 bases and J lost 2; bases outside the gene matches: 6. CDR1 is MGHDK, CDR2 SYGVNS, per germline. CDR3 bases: TGTGCCAGCAGTACCCAGGGGGGACCCTATAATTCACCCCTCCACTTT. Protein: CASSTQGGPYNSPLHF.

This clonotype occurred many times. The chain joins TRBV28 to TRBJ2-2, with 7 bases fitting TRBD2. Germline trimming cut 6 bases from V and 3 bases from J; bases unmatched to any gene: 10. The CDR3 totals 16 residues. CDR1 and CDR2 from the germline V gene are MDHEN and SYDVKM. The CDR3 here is CASSLPSGGDTGELFF. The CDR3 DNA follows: TGTGCCAGCAGCCTACCTAGCGGAGGAGACACCGGGGAGCTGTTTTTT.

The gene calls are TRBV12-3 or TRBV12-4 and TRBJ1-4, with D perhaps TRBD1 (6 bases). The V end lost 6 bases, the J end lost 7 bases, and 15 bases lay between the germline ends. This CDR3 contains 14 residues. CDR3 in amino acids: CASSDGGALEKLFF. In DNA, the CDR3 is TGTGCCAGCAGCGATGGGGGGGCCCTTGAAAAACTGTTTTTT.

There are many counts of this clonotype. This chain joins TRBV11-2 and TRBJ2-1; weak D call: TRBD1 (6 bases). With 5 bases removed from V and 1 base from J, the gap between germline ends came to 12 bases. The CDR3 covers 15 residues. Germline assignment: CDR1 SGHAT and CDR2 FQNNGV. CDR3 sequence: CASSPRTGSYNEQFF. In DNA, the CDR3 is TGTGCCAGCAGCCCTAGAACAGGGTCCTACAATGAGCAGTTCTTC.

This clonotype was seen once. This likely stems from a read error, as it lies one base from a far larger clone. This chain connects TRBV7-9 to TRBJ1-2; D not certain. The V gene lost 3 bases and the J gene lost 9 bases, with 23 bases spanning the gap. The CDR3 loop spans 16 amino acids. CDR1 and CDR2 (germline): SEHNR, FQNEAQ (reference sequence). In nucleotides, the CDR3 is TGTGCCAGCAGCTTTAAGGTTGGCGCAAAAAGGGATAGCTACACCTTC. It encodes CASSFKVGAKRDSYTF.

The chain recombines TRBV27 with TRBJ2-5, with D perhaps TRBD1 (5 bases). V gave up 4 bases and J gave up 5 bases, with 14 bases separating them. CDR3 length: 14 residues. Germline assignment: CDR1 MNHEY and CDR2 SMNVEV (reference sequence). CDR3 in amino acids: CASSYSFAGETQYF. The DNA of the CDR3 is TGTGCCAGCAGTTACTCGTTCGCAGGGGAGACCCAGTACTTC.

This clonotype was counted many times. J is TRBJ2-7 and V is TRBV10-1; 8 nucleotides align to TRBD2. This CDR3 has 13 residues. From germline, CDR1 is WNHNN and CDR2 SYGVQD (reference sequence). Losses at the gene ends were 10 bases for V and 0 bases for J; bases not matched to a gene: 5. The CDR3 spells CATSGSLSYEQYF. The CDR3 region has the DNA TGCGCCACCAGCGGGAGCCTCTCCTACGAGCAGTACTTC.

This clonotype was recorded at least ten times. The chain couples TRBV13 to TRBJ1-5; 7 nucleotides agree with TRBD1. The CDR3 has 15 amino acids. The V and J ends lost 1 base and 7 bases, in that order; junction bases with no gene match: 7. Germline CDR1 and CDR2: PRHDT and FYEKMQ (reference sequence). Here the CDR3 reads CASSLAFRQGQPQHF. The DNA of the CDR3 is TGTGCCAGCAGCTTAGCGTTCCGACAGGGCCAGCCCCAGCATTTT.

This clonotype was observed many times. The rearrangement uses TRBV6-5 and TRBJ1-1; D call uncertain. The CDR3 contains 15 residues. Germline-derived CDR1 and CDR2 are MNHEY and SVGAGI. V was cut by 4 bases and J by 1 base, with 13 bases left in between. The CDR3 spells CASSSFGITNTEAFF. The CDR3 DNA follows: TGTGCCAGCAGTTCTTTTGGGATTACGAACACTGAAGCTTTCTTT.

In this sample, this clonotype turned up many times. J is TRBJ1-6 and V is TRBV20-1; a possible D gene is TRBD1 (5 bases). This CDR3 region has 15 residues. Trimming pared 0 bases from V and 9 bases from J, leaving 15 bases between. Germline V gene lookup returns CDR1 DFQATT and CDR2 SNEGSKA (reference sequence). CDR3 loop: CSARESGTPGSPLHF. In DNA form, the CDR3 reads TGCAGTGCTAGAGAGTCGGGGACCCCCGGTTCACCCCTCCACTTT.

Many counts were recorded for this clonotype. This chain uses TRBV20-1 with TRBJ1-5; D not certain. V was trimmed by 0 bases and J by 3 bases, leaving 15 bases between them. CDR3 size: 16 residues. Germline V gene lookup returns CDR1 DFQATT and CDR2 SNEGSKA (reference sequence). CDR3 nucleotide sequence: TGCAGTGCTAGAGATATGGGTAAGAGCCCCAATCAGCCCCAGCATTTT. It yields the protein CSARDMGKSPNQPQHF.

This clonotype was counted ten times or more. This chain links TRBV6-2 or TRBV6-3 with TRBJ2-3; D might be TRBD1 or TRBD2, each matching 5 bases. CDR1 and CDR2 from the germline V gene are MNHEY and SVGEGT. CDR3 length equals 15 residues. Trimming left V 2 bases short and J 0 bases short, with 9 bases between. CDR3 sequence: CASSYTGPSTDTQYF. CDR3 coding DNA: TGTGCCAGCAGTTACACGGGGCCGAGCACAGATACGCAGTATTTT.

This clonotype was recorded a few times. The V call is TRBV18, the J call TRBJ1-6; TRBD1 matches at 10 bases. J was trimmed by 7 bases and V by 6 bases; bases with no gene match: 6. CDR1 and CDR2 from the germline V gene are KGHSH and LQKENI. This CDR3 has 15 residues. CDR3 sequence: CASSSRQGANSPLHF. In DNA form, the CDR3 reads TGTGCCAGCTCCTCCCGACAGGGGGCGAATTCACCCCTCCACTTT.

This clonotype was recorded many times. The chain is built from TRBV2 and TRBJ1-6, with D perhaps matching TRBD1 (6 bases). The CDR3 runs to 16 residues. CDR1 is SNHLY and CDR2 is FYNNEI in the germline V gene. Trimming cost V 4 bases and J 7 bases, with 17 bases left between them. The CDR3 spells CASSVNDGQLNSPLHF. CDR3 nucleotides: TGTGCCAGCAGTGTTAATGATGGACAGTTGAATTCACCCCTCCACTTT.